Shown below are 10 T cell receptor beta chains from a single sample sequenced in a study of blood T cell repertoires in COVID-19. Profiling relied on immunoSEQ multiplex PCR, and the TCRdb table lists in-frame clones only, not all of them. The sample includes around 57,000 clones, 90% seen only once; the top ten take roughly 3.9%. The sample was peripheral blood. All receptors come from a man aged 45-60 years with acute or convalescent COVID-19.

J is TRBJ2-7 and V is TRBV7-2; TRBD2 is a possible D gene (7 bases). The CDR3 is 15 amino acids. Germline V lookup: CDR1 SGHTA, CDR2 FQGNSA. The V gene lost 0 bases and the J gene lost 3 bases, with 12 bases spanning the gap. The CDR3 bases are TGTGCCAGCAGCTTAGCGGGGGGGCTAGACTACGAGCAGTACTTC. As protein: CASSLAGGLDYEQYF. The variable domain in full, with the rest retrieved from reference TRBV7-2 and TRBJ2-7, is GAGVSQSPSNKVTEKGKDVELRCDPISGHTALYWYRQSLGQGLEFLIYFQGNSAPDKSGLPSDRFSAERTGGSVSTLTIQRTQQEDSAVYLCASSLAGGLDYEQYFGPGTRLTVT.

About this clone itself: Other DNA sequences in this sample translate to the same CDR3. The rearrangement joins TRBV19 to TRBJ1-3; 7 positions match TRBD1. Germline assignment: CDR1 LNHDA and CDR2 SQIVND (reference sequence). With V trimmed by 1 base and J by 0 bases, 12 bases remained unmatched. There are 19 residues in the CDR3. CDR3 residues: CASSIVADRYRVSGNTIYF. The CDR3 nucleotides read TGTGCCAGTAGTATAGTGGCGGACAGGTACAGGGTCTCTGGAAACACCATATATTTT.

V usage is TRBV12-3 or TRBV12-4 and J usage is TRBJ2-3; D possibly corresponds to TRBD1 (5 bases). The V end lost 3 bases, the J end lost 6 bases, and 7 bases lay between the germline ends. CDR3 length: 12 amino acids. The CDR3 DNA reads TGTGCCAGCAGTTTGAAGGGGGATACGCAGTATTTT. This sequence encodes CASSLKGDTQYF.

The chain joins TRBV24-1 to TRBJ2-5; 8 nucleotides line up with TRBD1. CDR3 size: 15 residues. In germline, CDR1 is KGHDR, CDR2 SFDVKD. Unmatched junction bases numbered 4, after V lost 3 bases and J lost 2 bases. The CDR3 nucleotides read TGTGCCACCAGTGATCGAGGACAGGGACAAGAGACCCAGTACTTC. It codes for CATSDRGQGQETQYF.

The chain uses TRBV24-1 and TRBJ2-1; maybe TRBD2 (7 bases). The CDR3 length is 16 residues. Per the germline V gene, CDR1 is KGHDR and CDR2 is SFDVKD. The V and J ends lost 4 bases and 5 bases respectively, with 17 bases between them. The CDR3 here is CATSDPGPGGHNEQFF. Written as DNA, the CDR3 is TGTGCCACCAGTGACCCGGGACCCGGGGGGCACAATGAGCAGTTCTTC.

The chain joins TRBV4-1 to TRBJ1-5; a possible D gene is TRBD1 (5 bases). CDR1 is MGHRA and CDR2 is YSYEKL in the germline V gene. Trimming removed 7 bases at V and 2 bases at J, with 15 bases between. The CDR3 has 15 amino acids. The CDR3 DNA reads TGCGCCAGCACCTCAAGGCCGGGGGGCAATCAGCCCCAGCATTTT. Translating gives CASTSRPGGNQPQHF.

The V call is TRBV19, the J call TRBJ2-1; 7 nucleotides match TRBD2. This CDR3 comprises 18 residues. After removal of 4 bases from V and 5 bases from J, the junction contained 17 bases not matched to a gene. CDR1 and CDR2 from the germline V gene are LNHDA and SQIVND (reference sequence). The CDR3 protein is CASSKSQWGGYNNNEQFF. The CDR3 nucleotides read TGTGCCAGTAGTAAATCCCAGTGGGGGGGGTACAATAACAATGAGCAGTTCTTC.

This rearrangement joins TRBV18 to TRBJ2-5; 9 nucleotides align to TRBD2. This CDR3 is 15 amino acids long. The junction had 7 bases not matched to a gene; V was cut back by 6 bases and J by 2 bases. The germline gives CDR1 KGHSH, CDR2 LQKENI. CDR3 in DNA: TGTGCCAGCTCCCATCCTAGCGGGAAGCAAGAGACCCAGTACTTC. Its protein product is CASSHPSGKQETQYF.

This clone showed up just a few times. The CDR3 coding sequence is TGTGCCAGCAGCTCTCGGGACACCTGGGAGGCCAAAAACATTCAGTACTTC. This encodes CASSSRDTWEAKNIQYF. The chain recombines TRBV11-2 with TRBJ2-4, with a tentative D call TRBD1 (6 bases). Germline V gene lookup returns CDR1 SGHAT and CDR2 FQNNGV. The CDR3 sequence is 17 residues long. Trimming took off 4 bases at V and 1 base at J, with 17 bases between the two ends.

The J gene is TRBJ1-1, the V gene TRBV29-1; no definite D call. Per germline, CDR1 SQVTM and CDR2 ANQGSEA. The CDR3 has 13 amino acids. V dropped 7 bases and J dropped 5 bases, with 17 bases sitting between them. CDR3 nucleotide sequence: TGCAGCGGACAACGGTTGGGGAGAACTGAAGCTTTCTTT. Translating it yields CSGQRLGRTEAFF.